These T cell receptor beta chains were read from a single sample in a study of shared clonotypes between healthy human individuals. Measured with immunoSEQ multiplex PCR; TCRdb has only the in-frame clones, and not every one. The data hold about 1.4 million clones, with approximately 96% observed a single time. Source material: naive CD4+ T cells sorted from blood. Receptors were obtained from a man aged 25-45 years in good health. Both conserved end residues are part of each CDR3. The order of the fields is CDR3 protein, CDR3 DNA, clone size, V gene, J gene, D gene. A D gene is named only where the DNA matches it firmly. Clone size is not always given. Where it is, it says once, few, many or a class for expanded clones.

CASRPDSGPGNTIYF	TGTGCCAGCAGGCCGGACAGCGGACCTGGAAACACCATATATTTT	-	TRBV6-6	TRBJ1-3	-
CSAGGGEALYF	TGCAGCGCCGGAGGCGGAGAGGCCTTGTACTTC	-	TRBV29-1	TRBJ2-4	-
CASSQGVAGDNEQFF	TGCGCCAGCAGCCAAGGGGTTGCGGGAGACAATGAGCAGTTCTTC	-	TRBV4-1	TRBJ2-1	TRBD2
CASSSIGQGIYEQYF	TGTGCCAGCAGTTCCATCGGGCAGGGGATATACGAGCAGTACTTC	-	TRBV27	TRBJ2-7	-
CASSENGGRSYGYTF	TGTGCCAGCAGTGAAAATGGGGGGCGAAGCTATGGCTACACCTTC	-	TRBV25-1	TRBJ1-2	-
CATSRDLSNTGELFF	TGTGCCACCAGCAGAGATCTGAGTAACACCGGGGAGCTGTTTTTT	-	TRBV15	TRBJ2-2	-
CASSMPPQRSNQPQHF	TGTGCCAGCAGTATGCCTCCCCAACGGAGCAATCAGCCCCAGCATTTT	once	TRBV28	TRBJ1-5	-
CASSLVRASNQPQHF	TGTGCCAGCAGCTTAGTCAGGGCTAGCAATCAGCCCCAGCATTTT	-	TRBV7-2	TRBJ1-5	-
CASSPPGVEGGSSLDYEQYF	TGCGCCAGCAGTCCCCCCGGAGTAGAAGGGGGGTCATCGTTAGACTACGAGCAGTACTTC	once	TRBV23-1	TRBJ2-7	-
CASTRTSGSYEQYF	TGTGCCAGCACTAGGACTAGCGGGAGCTACGAGCAGTACTTC	-	TRBV28	TRBJ2-7	TRBD2
CASSFDRVWRETQYF	TGTGCCAGCAGCTTCGACAGGGTATGGAGGGAGACCCAGTACTTC	-	TRBV7-2	TRBJ2-5	TRBD1
CASSLAGGPGEQFF	TGTGCCAGCTCACTGGCGGGAGGGCCTGGTGAGCAGTTCTTC	-	TRBV18	TRBJ2-1	TRBD2
CASRSGQEGLPYNEQFF	TGTGCCAGCAGGTCGGGACAAGAAGGTCTGCCCTACAATGAGCAGTTCTTC	-	TRBV7-8	TRBJ2-1	-
CASSLWGGDSYNEQFF	TGTGCCAGCAGTCTCTGGGGTGGGGACTCCTACAATGAGCAGTTCTTC	once	TRBV7-2	TRBJ2-1	-
CASSPFSWGSYGYTF	TGTGCCAGCAGCCCTTTCAGTTGGGGGAGCTATGGCTACACCTTC	-	TRBV11-2	TRBJ1-2	-
CASRTHRAMNTEAFF	TGTGCCAGCAGAACCCACAGGGCTATGAACACTGAAGCTTTCTTT	-	TRBV28	TRBJ1-1	-
CSVGQGGTDTQYF	TGCAGCGTTGGACAGGGGGGTACAGATACGCAGTATTTT	-	TRBV29-1	TRBJ2-3	TRBD1
CASSLDRAKHF	TGTGCCAGCAGTTTAGACCGAGCCAAACATTTT	-	TRBV2	TRBJ1-5	-
CASSLGTGLGYTF	TGTGCCAGCAGTTTAGGGACAGGGCTTGGCTACACCTTC	once	TRBV27	TRBJ1-2	TRBD1
CSANLGDYGYTF	TGCAGCGCCAACTTAGGGGACTATGGCTACACCTTC	-	TRBV29-1	TRBJ1-2	-
CASSRGYSYEQYF	TGTGCCAGCAGCAGGGGTTACTCCTACGAGCAGTACTTC	-	TRBV11-3	TRBJ2-7	-
CASSVVAAGVIGELFF	TGTGCCAGCAGCGTAGTTGCAGCGGGAGTTATCGGGGAGCTGTTTTTT	-	TRBV9	TRBJ2-2	TRBD2
CASSLGQPWDEQFF	TGCGCCAGCAGCTTGGGCCAACCTTGGGATGAGCAGTTCTTC	once	TRBV5-1	TRBJ2-1	-
CASSYLGNTEAFF	TGTGCCAGCAGTTACTTGGGGAACACTGAAGCTTTCTTT	-	TRBV6-5	TRBJ1-1	-
CASSVAGSTDTQYF	TGTGCCAGCAGCGTAGCGGGCAGCACAGATACGCAGTATTTT	once	TRBV9	TRBJ2-3	-
CASSQPGLASLGTGELFF	TGTGCCAGCAGTCAACCGGGACTAGCGAGTCTTGGCACCGGGGAGCTGTTTTTT	-	TRBV5-5	TRBJ2-2	TRBD2
CASSSTGGNTIYF	TGCGCCAGCAGCTCCACGGGCGGAAACACCATATATTTT	-	TRBV5-1	TRBJ1-3	-
CASSPSPGTEAFF	TGTGCCAGCTCACCCTCCCCCGGCACTGAAGCTTTCTTT	-	TRBV18	TRBJ1-1	-
CASSLVAGWHLGEQFF	TGCGCCAGCAGCTTGGTTGCAGGGTGGCATTTGGGTGAGCAGTTCTTC	-	TRBV5-1	TRBJ2-1	-